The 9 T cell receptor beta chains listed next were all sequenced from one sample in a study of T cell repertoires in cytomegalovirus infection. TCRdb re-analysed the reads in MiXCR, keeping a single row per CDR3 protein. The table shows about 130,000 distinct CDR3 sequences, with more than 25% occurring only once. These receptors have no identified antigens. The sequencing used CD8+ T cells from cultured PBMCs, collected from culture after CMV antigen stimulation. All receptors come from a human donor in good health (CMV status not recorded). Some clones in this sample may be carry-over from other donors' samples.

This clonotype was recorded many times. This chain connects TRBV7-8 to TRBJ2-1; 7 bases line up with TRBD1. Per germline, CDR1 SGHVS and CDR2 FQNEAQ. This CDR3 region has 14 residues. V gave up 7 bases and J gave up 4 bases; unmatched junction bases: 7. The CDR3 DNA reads TGTGCCAGCACCCCGGACAGGTTTTACAATGAGCAGTTCTTC. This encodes CASTPDRFYNEQFF.

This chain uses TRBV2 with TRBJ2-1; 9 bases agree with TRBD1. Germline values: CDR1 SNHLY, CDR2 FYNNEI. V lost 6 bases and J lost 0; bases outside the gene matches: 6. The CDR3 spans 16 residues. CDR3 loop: CASSLTGGYSYNEQFF. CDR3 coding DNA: TGTGCCAGCAGCCTGACAGGGGGGTACTCCTACAATGAGCAGTTCTTC.

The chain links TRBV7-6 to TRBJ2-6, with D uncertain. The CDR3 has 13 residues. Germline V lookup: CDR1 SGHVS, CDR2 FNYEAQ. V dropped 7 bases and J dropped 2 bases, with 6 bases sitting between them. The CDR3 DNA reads TGTGCCAGCACCGTAGCTGGGGCCAACGTCCTGACTTTC. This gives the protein CASTVAGANVLTF.

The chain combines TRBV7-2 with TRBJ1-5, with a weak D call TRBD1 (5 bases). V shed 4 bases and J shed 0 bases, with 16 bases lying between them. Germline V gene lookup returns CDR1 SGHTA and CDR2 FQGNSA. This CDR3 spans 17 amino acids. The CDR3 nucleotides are TGTGCCAGCAGCTCGGGACCAACACCCTATAGCAATCAGCCCCAGCATTTT. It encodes CASSSGPTPYSNQPQHF.

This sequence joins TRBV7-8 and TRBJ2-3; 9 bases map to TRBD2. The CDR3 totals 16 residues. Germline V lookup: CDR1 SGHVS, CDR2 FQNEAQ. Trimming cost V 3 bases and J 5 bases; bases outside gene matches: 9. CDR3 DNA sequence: TGTGCCAGCAGCTTGGGGGGCGGGGGGGCGGGAGATACGCAGTATTTT. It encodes CASSLGGGGAGDTQYF.

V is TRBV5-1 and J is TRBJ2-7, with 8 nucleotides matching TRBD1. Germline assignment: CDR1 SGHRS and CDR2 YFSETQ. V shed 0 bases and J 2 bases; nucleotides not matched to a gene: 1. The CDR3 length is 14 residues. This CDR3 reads CASSLAQGAYEQYF. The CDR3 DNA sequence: TGCGCCAGCAGCTTGGCACAGGGGGCCTACGAGCAGTACTTC. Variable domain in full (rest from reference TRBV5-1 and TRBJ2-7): KAGVTQTPRYLIKTRGQQVTLSCSPISGHRSVSWYQQTPGQGLQFLFEYFSETQRNKGNFPGRFSGRQFSNSRSEMNVSTLELGDSALYLCASSLAQGAYEQYFGPGTRLTVT.

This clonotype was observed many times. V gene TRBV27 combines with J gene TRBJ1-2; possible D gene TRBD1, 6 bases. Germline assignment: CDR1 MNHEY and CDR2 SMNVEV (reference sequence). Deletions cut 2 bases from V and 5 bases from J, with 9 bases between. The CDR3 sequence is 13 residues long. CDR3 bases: TGTGCCAGCAGTTTAGGGGGCAGTTATGGCTACACCTTC. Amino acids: CASSLGGSYGYTF.

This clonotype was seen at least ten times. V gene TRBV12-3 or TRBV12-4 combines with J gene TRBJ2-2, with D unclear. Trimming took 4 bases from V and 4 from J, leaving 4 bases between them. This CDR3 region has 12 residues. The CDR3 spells CASSYGTGELFF. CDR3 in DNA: TGTGCCAGCAGTTACGGCACCGGGGAGCTGTTTTTT.

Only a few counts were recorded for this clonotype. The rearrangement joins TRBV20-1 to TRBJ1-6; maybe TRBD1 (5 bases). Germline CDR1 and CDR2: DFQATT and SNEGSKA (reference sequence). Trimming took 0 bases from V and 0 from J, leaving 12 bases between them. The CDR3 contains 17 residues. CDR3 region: CSARERDPSSYNSPLHF. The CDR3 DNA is TGCAGTGCTAGAGAACGGGACCCGAGCTCCTATAATTCACCCCTCCACTTT.